This record covers a single TCR beta chain. Its matching antigen is unknown. These data are taken from a study of T cell responses to AZD1222 COVID-19 vaccine. Overall study: Whether given at about 4 or about 12 weeks, second doses were pooled. Whole-study findings and limits: Epitopes outside B.1.351 and B.1.1.7 mutated regions reportedly drew nearly half of spike TCRs. Most donors were white British, females outnumbered males, and clonal diversity was possibly underestimated. Spike-specific TCR breadth and depth were elevated following two AZD1222 doses.

The table came from immunoSEQ multiplex PCR; TCRdb's copy has only in-frame clones and leaves some out. The data show just over 80,000 clones, over 80% seen once. This CDR3 has 14 amino acids. The germline V and J ends were trimmed by 8 bases and 4 bases, with 16 bases remaining between them. Per germline, CDR1 LGHDT and CDR2 YNNKEL (reference sequence). The chain has TRBV3-1 (or the pseudogene TRBV3-2) and TRBJ2-3; D remains unclear. The source is an adult in good health. The source material was peripheral blood, sampled on day 0 of AZD1222 vaccination. The CDR3 reads CASQLGSGSDTQYF. The CDR3 nucleotides read TGTGCCAGCCAACTGGGGTCGGGCTCAGATACGCAGTATTTT.